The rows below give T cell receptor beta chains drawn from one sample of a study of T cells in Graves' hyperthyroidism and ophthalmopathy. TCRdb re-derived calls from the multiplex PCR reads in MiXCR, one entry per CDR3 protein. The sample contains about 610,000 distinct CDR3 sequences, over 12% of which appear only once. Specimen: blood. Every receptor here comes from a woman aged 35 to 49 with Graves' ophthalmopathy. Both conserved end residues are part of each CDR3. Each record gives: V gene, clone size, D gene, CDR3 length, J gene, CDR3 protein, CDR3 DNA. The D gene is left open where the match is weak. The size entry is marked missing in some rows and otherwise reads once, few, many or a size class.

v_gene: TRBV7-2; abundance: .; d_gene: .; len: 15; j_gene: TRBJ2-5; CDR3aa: CASSLEAGSQETQYF; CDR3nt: TGTGCCAGCAGCTTAGAAGCAGGCTCTCAAGAGACCCAGTACTTC
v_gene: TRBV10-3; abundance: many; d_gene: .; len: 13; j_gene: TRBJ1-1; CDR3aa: CAIRGSMNTEAFF; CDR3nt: TGTGCCATCCGCGGCAGTATGAACACTGAAGCTTTCTTT
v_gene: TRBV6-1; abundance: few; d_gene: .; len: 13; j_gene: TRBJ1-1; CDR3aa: CASRFTGSTEAFF; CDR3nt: TGTGCCAGCAGATTCACAGGGAGTACTGAAGCTTTCTTT
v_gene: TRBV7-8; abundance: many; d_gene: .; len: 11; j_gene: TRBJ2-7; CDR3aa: CASSPGREQYF; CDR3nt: TGTGCCAGCAGCCCCGGTCGGGAGCAGTACTTC
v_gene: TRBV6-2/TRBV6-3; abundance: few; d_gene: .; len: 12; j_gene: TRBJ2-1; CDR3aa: CASSAGYNEQFF; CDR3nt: TGTGCCAGCAGCGCGGGCTACAATGAGCAGTTCTTC
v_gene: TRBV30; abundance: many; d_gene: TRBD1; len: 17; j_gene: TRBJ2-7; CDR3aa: CAWSARWVRDSSYEQYF; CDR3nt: TGTGCCTGGAGTGCGCGGTGGGTACGGGACAGCTCCTACGAGCAGTACTTC
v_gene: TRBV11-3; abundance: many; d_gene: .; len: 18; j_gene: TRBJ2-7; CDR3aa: CASSLVSAGLPISYEQYF; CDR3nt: TGTGCCAGCAGCTTAGTTTCTGCAGGGCTACCGATCTCCTACGAGCAGTACTTC
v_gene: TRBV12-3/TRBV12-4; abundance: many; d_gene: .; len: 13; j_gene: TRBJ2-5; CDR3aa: CASRSGYQETQYF; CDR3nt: TGTGCCAGCAGGTCAGGGTACCAAGAGACCCAGTACTTC
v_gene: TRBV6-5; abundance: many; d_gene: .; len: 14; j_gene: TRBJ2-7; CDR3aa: CASSIRLGDYEQYF; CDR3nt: TGTGCCAGCAGTATAAGGCTGGGGGACTACGAGCAGTACTTC
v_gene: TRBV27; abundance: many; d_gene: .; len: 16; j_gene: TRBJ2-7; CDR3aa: CASSIRTAQGWGEQYF; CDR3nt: TGTGCCAGCAGTATACGGACAGCCCAGGGGTGGGGCGAGCAGTACTTC
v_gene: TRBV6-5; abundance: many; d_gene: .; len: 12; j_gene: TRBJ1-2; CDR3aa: CASSLSNYGYTF; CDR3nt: TGTGCCAGCAGTTTGTCCAACTATGGCTACACCTTC
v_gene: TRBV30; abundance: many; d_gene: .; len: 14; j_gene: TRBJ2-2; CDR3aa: CAWARYPNTGELFF; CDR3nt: TGTGCCTGGGCTAGGTACCCGAACACCGGGGAGCTGTTTTTT
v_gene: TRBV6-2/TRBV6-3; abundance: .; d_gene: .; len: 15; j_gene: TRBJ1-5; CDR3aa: CASLVGGDSNQPQHF; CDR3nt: TGTGCCAGCTTGGTCGGAGGGGATAGCAATCAGCCCCAGCATTTT
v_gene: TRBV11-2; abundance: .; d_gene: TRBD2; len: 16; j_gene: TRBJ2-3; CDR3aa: CASSVGLAGDTDTQYF; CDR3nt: TGTGCCAGCAGCGTCGGACTAGCGGGAGACACAGATACGCAGTATTTT
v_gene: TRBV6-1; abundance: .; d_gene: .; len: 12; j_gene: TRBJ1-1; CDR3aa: CASSGGGPEAFF; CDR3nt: TGTGCCAGCAGTGGTGGGGGGCCGGAAGCTTTCTTT
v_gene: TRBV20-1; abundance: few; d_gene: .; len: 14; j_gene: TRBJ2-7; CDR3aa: CSASSGLDSYEQYF; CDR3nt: TGCAGTGCTAGCTCAGGGCTGGACTCGTACGAGCAGTACTTC
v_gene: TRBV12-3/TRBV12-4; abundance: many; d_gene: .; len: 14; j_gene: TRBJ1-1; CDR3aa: CASSFRGGITEAFF; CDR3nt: TGTGCCAGCAGTTTCCGGGGGGGGATCACTGAAGCTTTCTTT
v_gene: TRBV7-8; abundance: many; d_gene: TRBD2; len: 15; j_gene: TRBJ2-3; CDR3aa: CASRWTGLATDTQYF; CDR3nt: TGTGCCAGCAGATGGACGGGACTAGCGACAGATACGCAGTATTTT
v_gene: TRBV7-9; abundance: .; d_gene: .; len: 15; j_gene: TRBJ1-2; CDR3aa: CASSLARGFNYGYTF; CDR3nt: TGTGCCAGCAGCTTAGCGCGCGGATTTAACTATGGCTACACCTTC
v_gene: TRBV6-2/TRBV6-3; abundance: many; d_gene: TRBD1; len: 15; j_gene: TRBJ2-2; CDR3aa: CASSSGQGHTGELFF; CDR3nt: TGTGCCAGCAGTTCAGGACAGGGGCACACCGGGGAGCTGTTTTTT
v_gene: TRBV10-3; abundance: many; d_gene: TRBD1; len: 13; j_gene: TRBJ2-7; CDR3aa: CAVTGTVVSEQYF; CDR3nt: TGTGCCGTAACCGGGACAGTTGTTTCCGAGCAGTACTTC
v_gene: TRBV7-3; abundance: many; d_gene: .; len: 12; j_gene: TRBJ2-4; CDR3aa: CASSGEGNIQYF; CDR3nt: TGTGCCAGCAGTGGAGAGGGGAACATTCAGTACTTC
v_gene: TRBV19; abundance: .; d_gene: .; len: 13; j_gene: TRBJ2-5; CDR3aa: CASNPLPRETQYF; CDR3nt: TGTGCCAGTAACCCATTGCCCCGAGAGACCCAGTACTTC
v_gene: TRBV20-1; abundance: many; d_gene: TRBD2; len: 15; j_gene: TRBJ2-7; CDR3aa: CSASGAEMRFGEQYF; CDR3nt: TGCAGTGCCAGCGGGGCAGAAATGCGGTTCGGTGAGCAGTACTTC
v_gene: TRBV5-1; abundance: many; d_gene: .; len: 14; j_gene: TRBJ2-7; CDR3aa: CASSLAGGLGEQYF; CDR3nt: TGCGCCAGCAGCTTGGCTGGGGGATTAGGCGAGCAGTACTTC
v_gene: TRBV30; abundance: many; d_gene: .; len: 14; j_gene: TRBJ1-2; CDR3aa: CAWSVAGSNYGYTF; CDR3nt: TGTGCCTGGAGTGTAGCAGGGTCTAACTATGGCTACACCTTC
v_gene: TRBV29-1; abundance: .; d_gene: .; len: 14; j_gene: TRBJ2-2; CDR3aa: CSARERPNTGELFF; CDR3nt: TGCAGCGCGAGGGAGAGGCCGAACACCGGGGAGCTGTTTTTT
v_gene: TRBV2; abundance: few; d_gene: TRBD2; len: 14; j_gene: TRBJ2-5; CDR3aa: CASTLGLPQETQYF; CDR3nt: TGTGCCAGCACCCTGGGACTACCTCAAGAGACCCAGTACTTC
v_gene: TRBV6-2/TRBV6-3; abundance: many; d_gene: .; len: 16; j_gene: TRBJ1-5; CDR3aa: CASSYGRGHSNQPQHF; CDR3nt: TGTGCCAGCAGTTACGGCAGGGGCCATAGCAATCAGCCCCAGCATTTT
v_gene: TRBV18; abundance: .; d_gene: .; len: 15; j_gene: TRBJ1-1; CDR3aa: CASSPSPPIGTGAFF; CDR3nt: TGTGCCAGCTCACCAAGCCCGCCGATTGGCACTGGAGCTTTCTTT
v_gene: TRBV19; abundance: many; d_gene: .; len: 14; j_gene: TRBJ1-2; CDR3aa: CASSIGPLSDGYTF; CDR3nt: TGTGCCAGTAGTATTGGACCACTCTCGGATGGCTACACCTTC
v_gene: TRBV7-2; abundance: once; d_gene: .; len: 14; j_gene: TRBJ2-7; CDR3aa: CASSPGGVVNEQYF; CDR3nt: TGTGCCAGCAGCCCCGGAGGGGTGGTGAACGAGCAGTACTTC
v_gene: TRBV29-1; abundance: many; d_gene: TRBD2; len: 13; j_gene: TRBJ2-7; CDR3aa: CSVGTSGEGQQYF; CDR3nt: TGCAGCGTTGGGACTAGCGGGGAGGGACAGCAGTACTTC
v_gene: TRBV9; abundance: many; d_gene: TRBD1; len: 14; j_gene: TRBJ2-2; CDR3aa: CASSVTGGPGELFF; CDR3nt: TGTGCCAGCAGCGTAACAGGGGGCCCCGGGGAGCTGTTTTTT
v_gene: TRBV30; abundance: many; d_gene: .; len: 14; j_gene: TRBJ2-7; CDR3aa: CAWSVGTPGYEQYF; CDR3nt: TGTGCCTGGAGTGTTGGGACCCCGGGCTACGAGCAGTACTTC
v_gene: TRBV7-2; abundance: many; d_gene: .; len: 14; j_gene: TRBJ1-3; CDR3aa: CASSPPSEWHTIYF; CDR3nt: TGTGCCAGCAGCCCCCCGTCTGAGTGGCACACCATATATTTT
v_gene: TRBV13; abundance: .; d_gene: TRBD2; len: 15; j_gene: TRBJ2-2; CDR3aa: CASSPAGEGTGELFF; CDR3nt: TGTGCCAGCAGCCCAGCGGGAGAAGGCACCGGGGAGCTGTTTTTT
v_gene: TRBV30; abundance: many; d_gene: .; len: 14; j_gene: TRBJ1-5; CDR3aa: CAWSVLGFGRPQHF; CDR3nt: TGTGCCTGGAGTGTTTTAGGTTTTGGCCGGCCCCAGCATTTT
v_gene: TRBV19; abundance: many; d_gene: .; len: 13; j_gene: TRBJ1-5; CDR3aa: CASTDSGGQPQHF; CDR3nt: TGTGCCAGTACCGATTCTGGAGGTCAGCCCCAGCATTTT
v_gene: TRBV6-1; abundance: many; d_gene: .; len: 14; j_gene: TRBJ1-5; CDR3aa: CASSTPGPNQPQHF; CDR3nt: TGTGCCAGCAGTACCCCAGGACCCAATCAGCCCCAGCATTTT
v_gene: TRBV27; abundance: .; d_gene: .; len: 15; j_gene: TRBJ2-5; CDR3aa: CASSLNVGDKETQYF; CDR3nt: TGTGCCAGCAGTTTGAACGTAGGAGATAAAGAGACCCAGTACTTC
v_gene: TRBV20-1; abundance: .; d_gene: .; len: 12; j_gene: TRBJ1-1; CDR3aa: CSAHGGNTEAFF; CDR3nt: TGCAGTGCCCATGGGGGGAACACTGAAGCTTTCTTT
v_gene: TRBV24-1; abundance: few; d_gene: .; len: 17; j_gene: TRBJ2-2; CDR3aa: CATSDSGGGGNTGELFF; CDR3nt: TGTGCCACCAGTGATTCCGGAGGAGGCGGGAACACCGGGGAGCTGTTTTTT
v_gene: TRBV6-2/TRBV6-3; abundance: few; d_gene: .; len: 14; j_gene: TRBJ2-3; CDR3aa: CASSRPLARDTQYF; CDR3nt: TGTGCCAGCAGCCGGCCCCTGGCAAGAGATACGCAGTATTTT
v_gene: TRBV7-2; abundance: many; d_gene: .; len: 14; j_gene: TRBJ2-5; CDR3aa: CASSLEFSQETQYF; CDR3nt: TGTGCCAGCAGCTTAGAGTTTAGCCAAGAGACCCAGTACTTC
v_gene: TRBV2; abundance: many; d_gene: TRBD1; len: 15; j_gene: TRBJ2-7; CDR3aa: CASPGTGVVIDEQYF; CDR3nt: TGTGCCAGCCCCGGGACAGGGGTAGTAATAGACGAGCAGTACTTC
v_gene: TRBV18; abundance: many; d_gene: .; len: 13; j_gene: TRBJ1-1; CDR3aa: CASSPIRGGEAFF; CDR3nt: TGTGCCAGCTCACCAATTAGGGGCGGTGAAGCTTTCTTT
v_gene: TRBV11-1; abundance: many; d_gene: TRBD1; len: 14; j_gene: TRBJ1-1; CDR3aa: CASTLDRWNTEAFF; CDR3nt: TGTGCCAGCACCTTGGACAGGTGGAACACTGAAGCTTTCTTT
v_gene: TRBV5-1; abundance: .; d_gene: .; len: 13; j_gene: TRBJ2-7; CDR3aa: CASSHGGVAEQYF; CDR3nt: TGCGCCAGCAGTCACGGAGGAGTGGCTGAGCAGTACTTC
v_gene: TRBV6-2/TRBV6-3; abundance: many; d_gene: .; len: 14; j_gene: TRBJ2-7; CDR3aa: CASSSSYILYEQYF; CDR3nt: TGTGCCAGCAGTTCCTCCTATATTCTCTACGAGCAGTACTTC
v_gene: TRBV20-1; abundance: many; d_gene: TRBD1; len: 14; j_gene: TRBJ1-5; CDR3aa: CSAQGGQGGQPQHF; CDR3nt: TGCAGTGCCCAAGGGGGACAGGGAGGTCAGCCCCAGCATTTT
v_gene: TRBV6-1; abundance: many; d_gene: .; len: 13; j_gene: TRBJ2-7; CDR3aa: CASSEVVSYEQYF; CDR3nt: TGTGCCAGCAGTGAAGTGGTCTCCTACGAGCAGTACTTC
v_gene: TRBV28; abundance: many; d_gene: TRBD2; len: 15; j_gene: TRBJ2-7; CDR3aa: CASSLVAGDAYEQYF; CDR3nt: TGTGCCAGCAGTTTAGTAGCGGGGGATGCCTACGAGCAGTACTTC
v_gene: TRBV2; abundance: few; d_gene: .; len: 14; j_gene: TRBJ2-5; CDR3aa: CASSAGAQSRTQYF; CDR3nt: TGTGCCAGCAGTGCGGGTGCGCAATCTCGGACCCAGTACTTC
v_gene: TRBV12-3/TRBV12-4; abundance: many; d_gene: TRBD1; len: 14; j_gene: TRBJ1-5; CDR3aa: CASSLGSGGQPQHF; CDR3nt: TGTGCCAGCAGTTTAGGGTCAGGGGGCCAGCCCCAGCATTTT